This note documents a single T cell receptor beta chain sequence. This clone's antigen is unknown. Base quality data are lacking; no much larger clone is found one base away. The cohort consisted of more than 650 healthy bone marrow donors. At the time of sampling, every cohort member was nominally healthy, though immune exposures that went unrecorded were likely present. The donor tested CMV seropositive, placing the donor among the roughly 270 seropositive members of the cohort. Every donor gave a peripheral blood sample, and the peripheral blood mononuclear cells from that sample were used for TCR beta sequencing. The Qiagen DNeasy Blood Extraction Kit was used to extract genomic DNA from the blood cell samples. The data derive from a study of cytomegalovirus exposure and HLA in healthy donors (dated by TCRdb to about 2017). Notes on the research overall: An earlier analysis of approximately 590 of the donors reported about 250 Gb of sequence data and roughly 100 million unique TCR beta sequences from some 180 million T cells. About 300 gigabases of sequencing data and around 88 million unique TCR sequences made up an early release that covered fewer than 650 HLA-typed donors. Among the roughly 400 genotyped donors, about 83% belonged to the genetic ancestry cluster associated with self-reported Caucasian donors. The aim of the study was to test whether cataloging public T cell receptors could identify signatures of past pathogen exposure. Using immunosequencing, the study profiled T cell repertoires from about 650 subjects and related those repertoires to cytomegalovirus serostatus. A separate validation cohort of about 110 different subjects was used in addition to the roughly 670-subject first cohort. To predict cytomegalovirus infection status, the study combined high-throughput TCR immunosequencing, statistical association of individual TCRs with disease status, and machine learning. To study patterns of TCR occurrence, a later analysis re-analyzed previously published TCR beta repertoires from around 660 donors and added high-resolution HLA genotyping. Rather than using new phenotypic data, the later analysis identified candidate immune exposures from TCR beta sequences and from how often those sequences occurred across donors. An earlier analysis of several hundred of the donors applied high-throughput TCR beta sequencing to assess whether each TCR beta V gene segment acted as functional or pseudogenic. Donor age, sex, ethnicity and CMV serostatus were collected together with the repertoire data. Genome-wide SNP genotypes for about three fifths of the roughly 670 donors were used in a later genetic analysis, which treated that subset as a discovery cohort. Every repertoire in the discovery cohort had been generated on one and the same sequencing platform. HLA typing covered class I and class II loci at four-digit resolution. The number of donors typed differed by locus, with roughly 620-640 for A, B, C, DRB1 and DQB1, roughly 520 for DQA1, over 600 for DPA1, and around 450 for DPB1. Because of strong linkage in the cohort, 4 to 6 DR-DQ haplotypes were treated as single units for association and clustering. Across approximately 420 genotyped donors of the cohort, an average of about 240,000 unique TCR beta nucleotide sequences per donor were sequenced, and around 19% of those sequences were non-productive.

Study-level results and caveats: The earlier analysis of 450 to 700 of the donors excluded 15 to 20 rarely observed V segments, including chromosome 9 orphons, because counts were too low. In vitro tests confirmed that a few of the cytomegalovirus-associated TCR beta chains recognize cytomegalovirus antigens. In a later analysis, TCR association rates were found to vary across HLA loci, with the most associated TCRs seen for DRB1 alleles and the fewest for HLA-C alleles. Only TCR beta chains were sequenced in this cohort, and the absence of alpha or paired-chain data limited detectable features. Because some donors lacked HLA typing at each locus, the association tests relied only on the typed subset. A later analysis found that HLA-associated TCR beta chains were more clonally expanded and had lower generation probabilities than equally common non-associated chains. Immune exposure information for the cohort was limited to CMV serostatus. A further reported finding was that TCR beta sequences accurately predicted the HLA-A and HLA-B alleles for most subjects in the first cohort. In a later analysis, several top co-occurrence clusters were reported to appear linked to parvovirus B19, influenza, CMV and Epstein-Barr virus. Presence/absence analyses assumed roughly uniform sequencing depth across donors, an assumption that may not hold. A later genetic analysis associated a missense DCLRE1C variant with V-gene and J-gene trimming of TCR beta chains, and an independent cohort replicated the association. Broadly in line with IMGT annotations, most TCR beta V segments showed up in productive rearrangements about 87% or about 30% of the time in an earlier analysis of 587 of the donors. The authors suggested that the approach could potentially be generalized to other disease states and immunological phenotypes. In a later analysis, 16,951 TCR beta sequences were associated with specific HLA alleles at a false discovery rate of 0.05. In both the original and validation cohorts, the classifier was reported to diagnose cytomegalovirus status with high specificity and sensitivity. A later genetic analysis reported fewer N-insertions in productive TCRs among donors in an Asian-associated ancestry cluster than the roughly 650-donor mean. Correlated functional status among segregating V segments might be attributable to linkage disequilibrium, but an unknown experimental factor could not be ruled out. When HLA alleles, especially DR and DQ, strongly co-occurred, TCR associations were difficult to assign to individual alleles. In the study, some 180 TCR beta chains were listed as associated with cytomegalovirus. Most CMV-associated TCR beta chains appeared to be HLA-restricted in a later analysis, and the HLA associations seemed to be driven largely by CMV exposure. Most TCR sequences were seen in very few donors, while some public TCRs were found in many individuals. A group of highly shared sequence variants was considered likely to be a technical artifact of the sequencing pipeline.

The receptor library was made with the immunoSEQ multiplex PCR assay. The multiplex PCR relied on a mix of 60 forward primers for TCR Vbeta segments and 13 reverse primers for TCR Jbeta segments. A multiplex PCR assay on genomic DNA amplified the CDR3 region of rearranged TCR beta genes. The amplified TCR beta libraries were sequenced on the Illumina HiSeq System as 87-base-pair reads. In the authors' own workflow: A later analysis counted tens of millions of unique TCR beta chains across the 650 to 700 repertoires, and 9.5 million to 11 million of these chains were shared by at least two donors. Raw reads were error-corrected and collapsed into unique sequences by a nearest-neighbor algorithm in which closely related sequences were merged to remove PCR and sequencing errors. To assign V, D and J gene segments, CDR3 sequences were aligned to IMGT reference sequences. For a sequence to be retained, at least a six-nucleotide match to both a V gene segment and a J gene segment was required. A rearrangement counted as productive if the CDR3 had no stop codons and remained in frame with V and J, and every other rearrangement counted as non-productive. CDR3 was defined by IMGT convention, running from the second conserved V-encoded cysteine to the conserved J-encoded phenylalanine. The earlier analysis of some 600 of the donors excluded sequences that lacked an unambiguous match to a single V gene segment. In an earlier analysis of a few hundred of the donors, V segments were called functional above 56.7% productive rearrangements and were called segregating when the between-donor standard deviation exceeded 5%. To diagnose cytomegalovirus status from the catalog of TCR beta chain sequences, a statistical classification framework was built. In a later analysis, TCR nucleotide sequences were compared against IMGT/GENE-DB human TR gene sequences so that V and J genes could be assigned. Using the TCRdist pipeline, a later analysis assigned CDR3 sequences along with most-parsimonious VDJ recombination scenarios. In a later analysis, every TCR beta chain was defined by the combination of its CDR3 amino acid sequence and its V-gene family, and reads without a unique V-gene family were dropped. A later analysis removed 600 or so highly shared, low-generation-probability nucleotide sequences to deal with suspected cross-contamination and a sequencing artifact. A later analysis calculated a clonal expansion index for each public chain from normalized within-repertoire ranks of inferred template counts. In a later analysis, generation probabilities were computed with a VDJ recombination model fitted to out-of-frame rearrangements, and the resulting probabilities were checked against IGoR. Hypergeometric tests were used in a later analysis to score TCR-TCR, TCR-HLA and TCR-CMV co-occurrence, with a repertoire-size bias correction applied to the TCR pairs. A later analysis estimated false discovery rates by permuting HLA or CMV assignments 20 times. In a later analysis, co-occurring TCRs were grouped with DBSCAN, and TCRdist sequence similarity was added when clustering was performed within HLA-allele-positive subsets. Repertoires with fewer than 30,000 or more than 120,000 public chains, plus five repertoires with anomalous nucleotide sharing, were excluded from co-occurrence clustering. What TCRdb holds here is the immuneACCESS table cut down to in-frame rearrangements. Part of the clones is not present; checked against another copy, under half of the missing clones reflect an unresolved V gene, and the others are unexplained. That table supplies the V and J calls and clone size; D and trimming were determined from the DNA. For this sample there are 110,000 or so clones; 65% to 75% appear just once. The ten largest clones represent more than 3.5% of the sample.

Sequenced input: PBMCs. The clonotype was recovered from a woman aged 35 to 49 in good health and CMV-seropositive.

The bases read TGTGCCAGTAGTATTGTCAGGGGGTCCGACTTCCGCACAGATACGCAGTATTTT. It translates as CASSIVRGSDFRTDTQYF. This chain joins TRBV19 to TRBJ2-3, with 7 bases aligning to TRBD1. The germline V gene (reference sequence) gives CDR1 as LNHDA and CDR2 as SQIVND. V loses 3 bases at its end and J loses 1 base; junction bases beyond the gene matches: 13. The CDR3 holds 18 amino acids from the cysteine to the phenylalanine. Only CDR3 DNA is held: 54 bases, read in frame from base 1.